The 15 T cell receptor beta chains below all came from one sample that was sequenced in a study of cytomegalovirus exposure and HLA in healthy donors. The PCR employed 60 Vbeta primers together with 13 Jbeta primers. Produced via immunoSEQ multiplex PCR; TCRdb's table is partial and in-frame only. Here the sample spans under 200,000 clones, under 85% being singletons. Source material: PBMCs. Receptor source: a female donor in good health and CMV-seronegative.

This chain links TRBV27 with TRBJ2-7; D may be TRBD1 (6 bases). CDR3 length: 14 residues. Germline lookup yields CDR1 MNHEY and CDR2 SMNVEV (reference sequence). V was trimmed by 4 bases and J by 1 base, leaving 11 bases between them. The CDR3 protein is CASSSGASSYEQYF. CDR3 DNA sequence: TGTGCCAGCAGTTCAGGGGCCTCTTCCTACGAGCAGTACTTC.

This clone was recorded only once. This chain links TRBV6-1 with TRBJ1-2, with D perhaps matching TRBD1 (6 bases). Germline V gives CDR1 MNHNS, CDR2 SASEGT. The CDR3 is 12 residues long. The CDR3 DNA follows: TGTGCGGCCCGGGACAAAAACTATGGCTACACCTTC. Its translation: CAARDKNYGYTF.

The DNA of the CDR3 is TGTGCCAGCAGCCAACCGGGACTAGCGGGAGGGAATGAGCAGTTCTTC. Protein product: CASSQPGLAGGNEQFF. This chain joins TRBV14 and TRBJ2-1, with 16 bases aligning to TRBD2. CDR3 length: 16 residues. Trimming took 2 bases from V and 7 from J; bases not matched to a gene: 2. CDR1 is SGHDN, CDR2 FVKESK, per germline.

J is TRBJ1-5 and V is TRBV11-3; 9 positions match TRBD1. The CDR3 has 19 residues. Unmatched junction bases numbered 11, after V lost 2 bases and J lost 0 bases. Germline V gives CDR1 SGHNT, CDR2 YENEEA. For the CDR3, the DNA is TGTGCCAGCAGCTTACTCCCGGACAGGGGTTCGCATAGCAATCAGCCCCAGCATTTT. Amino acid sequence: CASSLLPDRGSHSNQPQHF. The full variable domain, in which reference TRBV11-3 and TRBJ1-5 provide the parts outside the CDR3, is EAGVVQSPRYKIIEKKQPVAFWCNPISGHNTLYWYLQNLGQGPELLIRYENEEAVDDSQLPKDRFSAERLKGVDSTLKIQPAELGDSAVYLCASSLLPDRGSHSNQPQHFGDGTRLSIL.

The chain recombines TRBV19 with TRBJ1-2; 11 bases align to TRBD1. CDR1 and CDR2 (germline): LNHDA, SQIVND (reference sequence). CDR3 length equals 15 residues. The ends lost 10 bases at V and 7 bases at J; junction bases unmatched: 14. CDR3 DNA: TGTGCCACCATCAAGGACAGGGGGCTGTTTGGTGGCTACACCTTC. It codes for CATIKDRGLFGGYTF.

The chain employs TRBV2 and TRBJ1-1; D may be TRBD1 (5 bases). The germline gives CDR1 SNHLY, CDR2 FYNNEI. V gave up 4 bases and J gave up 3 bases, with 9 bases separating them. The CDR3 length is 13 residues. CDR3 DNA: TGTGCCAGCAGTGTCGGACAAGACACTGAAGCTTTCTTT. Translated, it gives CASSVGQDTEAFF. Full variable domain (rest looked up from reference TRBV2 and TRBJ1-1): EPEVTQTPSHQVTQMGQEVILRCVPISNHLYFYWYRQILGQKVEFLVSFYNNEISEKSEIFDDQFSVERPDGSNFTLKIRSTKLEDSAMYFCASSVGQDTEAFFGQGTRLTVV.

The genes are TRBV5-4 and TRBJ2-1; 13 nucleotides align to TRBD2. The germline V gene has CDR1 SGHNT and CDR2 YYREEE (reference sequence). V shed 4 bases and J 15 bases; nucleotides not matched to a gene: 13. This CDR3 is built from 15 residues. CDR3 amino acids: CASSAPGTSGITGFF. The CDR3, as DNA: TGTGCCAGCAGCGCACCCGGGACTAGCGGGATTACGGGGTTCTTC.

This chain links TRBV30 with TRBJ2-3, with D perhaps matching TRBD2 (5 bases). Germline V gene lookup returns CDR1 GTSNPN and CDR2 SVGIG (reference sequence). V was trimmed by 1 base and J by 0 bases, leaving 17 bases between them. This CDR3 is built from 17 residues. The CDR3, as DNA: TGTGCCTGGAGTGCCGCGCGCCCTGGACTTAGCACAGATACGCAGTATTTT. This encodes CAWSAARPGLSTDTQYF.

The chain carries TRBV7-3 and TRBJ1-2; TRBD1 matches at 9 bases. Trimming at V came to 0 bases and at J to 4 bases, leaving 3 bases not matched to a gene. Germline CDR1 is SGHTA and CDR2 is FQGTGA. CDR3 length: 15 residues. CDR3 DNA sequence: TGTGCCAGCAGCTTAACCGGGACAGGGTCCTATGGCTACACCTTC. Amino acids: CASSLTGTGSYGYTF. The full variable domain, its missing parts supplied by reference TRBV7-3 and TRBJ1-2, is GAGVSQTPSNKVTEKGKYVELRCDPISGHTALYWYRQSLGQGPEFLIYFQGTGAADDSGLPNDRFFAVRPEGSVSTLKIQRTERGDSAVYLCASSLTGTGSYGYTFGSGTRLTVV.

V is TRBV14 and J is TRBJ1-1; tentatively, D is TRBD1 (5 bases). Germline CDR1 and CDR2: SGHDN and FVKESK. This CDR3 is built from 16 residues. The V gene lost 1 base and the J gene lost 5 bases, with 17 bases spanning the gap. The CDR3 DNA is TGTGCCAGCAGCCAAGCCCAGGGAGGGTCTCGGACTGAAGCTTTCTTT. Amino acids: CASSQAQGGSRTEAFF.

The CDR3 loop reads CASSLEFPVYGYTF. DNA for the CDR3: TGTGCCAGCAGCTTAGAATTCCCGGTCTATGGCTACACCTTC. The chain links TRBV7-8 to TRBJ1-2; unclear D gene. Germline CDR1 and CDR2: SGHVS and FQNEAQ. Trimming took 1 base from V and 4 from J, leaving 10 bases between them. The CDR3 totals 14 residues.

This rearrangement joins TRBV5-5 to TRBJ1-1, with D possibly matching TRBD1 (6 bases). V lost 0 bases to trimming and J lost 3 bases, with 12 bases between them. Germline V lookup: CDR1 SGHKS, CDR2 YYEKEE (reference sequence). The CDR3 contains 15 residues. The chain's CDR3 is CASSLGRGRDTEAFF. The CDR3 DNA reads as TGTGCCAGCAGCTTGGGGCGGGGGCGAGACACTGAAGCTTTCTTT.

This rearrangement joins TRBV4-3 to TRBJ1-5; D is undetermined. Germline V gene data show CDR1 as LGHNA and CDR2 as YSLEER. V lost 0 bases and J lost 9, with 9 bases in between. The CDR3 runs to 13 residues. CDR3 amino acids: CASSQDRQRPQHF. The CDR3 region has the DNA TGCGCCAGCAGCCAAGATAGGCAGCGGCCCCAGCATTTT.

The V gene is TRBV4-3, the J gene TRBJ1-5; D remains ambiguous. CDR1 and CDR2 (germline): LGHNA, YSLEER. V was trimmed by 0 bases and J by 0 bases, leaving 6 bases between them. This CDR3 has 15 amino acids. The CDR3 region has the DNA TGCGCCAGCAGCCAAGATCCTTATAGCAATCAGCCCCAGCATTTT. Its translation: CASSQDPYSNQPQHF.

The chain carries TRBV11-3 and TRBJ2-1, with D possibly TRBD2 on 6 matching bases. Trimming removed 5 bases from V and 10 bases from J, with 15 bases in between. Germline V CDR1 and CDR2: SGHNT, YENEEA. The CDR3 is made up of 13 amino acids. The CDR3, as DNA: TGTGCCAGCAGCCCCGACGGGGGAGGAGAGCAGTTCTTC. As protein: CASSPDGGGEQFF.